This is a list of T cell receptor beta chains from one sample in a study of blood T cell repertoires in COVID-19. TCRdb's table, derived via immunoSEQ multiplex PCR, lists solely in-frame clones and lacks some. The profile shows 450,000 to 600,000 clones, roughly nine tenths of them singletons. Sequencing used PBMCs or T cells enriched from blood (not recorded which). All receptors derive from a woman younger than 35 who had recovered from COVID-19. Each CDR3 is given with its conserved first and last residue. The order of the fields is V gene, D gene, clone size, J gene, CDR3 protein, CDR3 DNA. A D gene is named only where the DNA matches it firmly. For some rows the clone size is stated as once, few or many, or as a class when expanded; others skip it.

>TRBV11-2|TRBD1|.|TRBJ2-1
CASSLRESGQGNGEQFF
TGTGCCAGCAGCTTAAGAGAATCGGGACAGGGGAATGGAGAGCAGTTCTTC
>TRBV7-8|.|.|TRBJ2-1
CASSLSLEQFF
TGTGCCAGCAGCCTTTCTCTTGAGCAGTTCTTC
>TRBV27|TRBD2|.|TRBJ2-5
CASSLSGTSGGALGTQYF
TGTGCCAGCAGTTTATCAGGAACTAGCGGGGGGGCCTTGGGGACCCAGTACTTC
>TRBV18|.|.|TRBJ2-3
CASSPRSISTDTQYF
TGTGCCAGCTCACCGCGGAGCATTAGCACAGATACGCAGTATTTT
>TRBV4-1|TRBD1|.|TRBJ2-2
CASSLKSGQGAGELFF
TGCGCCAGCAGCCTAAAATCTGGACAGGGCGCCGGGGAGCTGTTTTTT
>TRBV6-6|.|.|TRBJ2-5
CASSPLGGETQYF
TGTGCCAGCAGCCCGCTTGGAGGAGAGACCCAGTACTTC
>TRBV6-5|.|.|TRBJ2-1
CASLGPADNNEQFF
TGTGCCAGCCTAGGGCCAGCGGATAACAATGAGCAGTTCTTC
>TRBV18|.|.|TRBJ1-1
CASSPPGRGRTEAFF
TGTGCCAGCTCACCACCGGGTAGGGGTAGAACTGAAGCTTTCTTT
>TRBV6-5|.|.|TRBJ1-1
CASSYGSGDTEAFF
TGTGCCAGCAGTTACGGGTCGGGGGACACTGAAGCTTTCTTT
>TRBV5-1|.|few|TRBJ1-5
CASSTRSNQPQHF
TGCGCCAGCAGCACAAGAAGCAATCAGCCCCAGCATTTT
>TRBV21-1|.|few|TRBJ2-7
CASIPGEGVHTREQYF
TGTGCCAGCATTCCCGGGGAGGGAGTCCACACTCGGGAGCAGTACTTC
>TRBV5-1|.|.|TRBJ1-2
CASSLAGLSGYTF
TGCGCCAGCAGCTTGGCAGGGTTGAGCGGCTACACCTTC
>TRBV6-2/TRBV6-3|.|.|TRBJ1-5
CASSYRGLGQPQHF
TGTGCCAGCAGTTACCGTGGCCTCGGGCAGCCCCAGCATTTT
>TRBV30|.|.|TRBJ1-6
CAWEKARAPLHF
TGTGCCTGGGAGAAGGCCAGGGCGCCCCTCCACTTT
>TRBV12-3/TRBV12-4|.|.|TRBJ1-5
CASSFRGYQPQHF
TGTGCCAGCAGTTTCCGGGGTTATCAGCCCCAGCATTTT
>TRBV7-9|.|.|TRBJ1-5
CASSLDSARQPQHF
TGTGCCAGCAGCTTAGATAGCGCACGTCAGCCCCAGCATTTT
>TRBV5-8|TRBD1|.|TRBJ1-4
CASSRGFDRVGGEKLFF
TGTGCCAGCAGCCGCGGTTTCGACAGGGTAGGAGGAGAAAAACTGTTTTTT